The text below deals with one T cell receptor beta chain. Its antigen is unknown. The table came from immunoSEQ multiplex PCR; TCRdb's copy has only in-frame clones and leaves some out. In the table there are roughly 1,800,000 clones, about 94% of which are singletons. This sample is part of a study of shared clonotypes between healthy human individuals. Study details: Researchers assigned three CD4 naive, three CD4 memory, two CD8 naive and one CD8 memory plate to each donor.

Naive CD8 cells, CD45RO-negative and positively selected for CCR7, excluded terminally differentiated effector memory CD45RA+ cells. Study-wide points: Larger estimated richness was generally recorded for naive subsets relative to memory subsets. Sharing across four donors was highest in naive CD4 (about 5%) and lowest in memory CD8 (around 0.4%). When compared with the clonotypes that were shared by all four sorted-subset donors, the non-shared clonotypes turned out to have lower generation probabilities.

V lost 0 bases and J lost 2, with 12 bases in between. CDR3 length equals 15 residues. Germline V gene sequence: CDR1 SGHDT, CDR2 YYEEEE. This TCR came from a man aged 18 to 35 in good health. Sequencing input: naive CD8+ T cells sorted from blood. The V gene is TRBV5-6, the J gene TRBJ2-7, with D hard to call. The CDR3 here is CASSLAGQAAYEQYF. The CDR3 DNA follows: TGTGCCAGCAGCTTGGCCGGGCAGGCTGCCTACGAGCAGTACTTC.